Sequencing of this TCR beta chain was carried out in a study of T cell responses to AZD1222 COVID-19 vaccine (dated by TCRdb to the early 2020s). In terms of the full investigation: AZD1222 recipients given second doses at about 4 weeks or at about 12 weeks were pooled, since spike-specific TCR depth and breadth were not found to differ between the two schedules. A total of just over 230 trial participants underwent TCR sequencing, of whom some 200 had received two doses of AZD1222 and about 26 had received two doses of the MenACWY control vaccine. Enrollment into the trials was organized by age into subgroups of 18-55, 56-69 and 70-plus years, and those subgroups contained about 150, 27 and 61 TCR-sequenced participants, respectively.

On the study overall, not on this receptor specifically: Spike-specific TCR breadth and depth rose significantly after two AZD1222 doses compared with day 0 and with MenACWY recipients. Participants were mostly white British and included more females than males, and it was suggested by the authors that clonal diversity may have been underestimated. Reportedly, close to half of the unique spike-specific TCRs recognized epitopes lying outside the regions that are mutated in the B.1.351 and B.1.1.7 variants. The 56-69-year group was small, and its depth increase did not reach significance, likely because of low power. The vaccine-associated CD4 TCRs covered the entire spike protein, and the dominant responses fell in regions 160-218 and 743-854. Conclusions about previously exposed vaccinees were limited because only a handful of AZD1222 recipients were SARS-CoV-2 seropositive at baseline. No day 14 peak-response samples were available, so repertoires were characterized only after the peak T cell response.

Trimming at the junction amounts to 6 bases on V and 1 base on J, and the germline ends lie 9 bases apart. The CDR3, cysteine through phenylalanine, is 13 amino acids long. Only the CDR3 DNA is retained, 39 bases long and in frame from the first base. CDR1 is given as SEHNR and CDR2 as FQNEAQ, both from the germline V gene (reference sequence). Notes on this clone: Its antigen remains undetermined. Base qualities are missing; no much larger clone stands one base away.

The CDR3 regions of human TCRbeta chains were subjected to immunosequencing. Per the authors' processing: Repertoire TCRs were checked for matches against a reference library of SARS-CoV-2-specific TCRs that had been generated using the MIRA antigen-specificity platform. Breadth meant the fraction of unique TCRs that were SARS-CoV-2-associated, whereas depth meant the fraction of total T cells that were SARS-CoV-2-associated. Using the MIRA data, each spike-specific TCR was assigned both to the spike region to which the TCR was reactive and to a CD4 or CD8 class. Log10-transformed breadth and depth values were compared by one-way ANOVA with Sidak's multiple comparisons tests. TCRdb's version of the immuneACCESS table is confined to in-frame rearrangements and falls short of the full clone set. An unresolved V gene accounts for under half of the shortfall where checked; the remainder is of unknown origin. V, J and clone size derive from that table, while D and trimming were established from the DNA sequence. The sample table records approximately 140,000 clones; 94% of these occur just once. Jointly, the top ten make up over 0.95% of the sample.

This specimen's time point label, interpreted: baseline before first vaccination. Samples from vaccinated people were obtained from the UK trials COV001 and COV002, which included a single-blind randomized controlled phase 2/3 trial of AZD1222 (ChAdOx1 nCoV-19) in healthy adults. For TCRbeta chain sequencing, PBMC samples were collected from trial participants at day 0 and at day 28 after the second dose. The rearranged chain carries TRBV7-9 and TRBJ1-1; matching of 5 bases hints at TRBD1 as the D gene. The material sequenced was peripheral blood, taken on day 0 of AZD1222 vaccination. The TCR originated in an adult in good health. Here the CDR3 is given as CASREGANTEAFF. The base sequence is TGTGCCAGCAGGGAAGGGGCGAACACTGAAGCTTTCTTT.